What follows are 8 T cell receptor beta chains derived from one specimen sequenced in a study of blood T cell repertoires in COVID-19. This table comes from immunoSEQ multiplex PCR, and its TCRdb copy is limited to in-frame clones, with some not included. Of about 200,000 clones listed, 83% are singletons. The specimen sequenced was PBMCs or T cells enriched from blood (not recorded which). The receptor set was obtained from a woman in her forties or fifties who had been exposed to COVID-19.

V and J are TRBV10-2 and TRBJ1-2, with 7 bases that match TRBD1. CDR3 length: 13 amino acids. Trimming at V came to 4 bases and at J to 6 bases, leaving 5 bases not matched to a gene. Germline CDR1 reads WSHSY; CDR2 reads SAAADI. CDR3 loop: CASSVTGTHGYTF. The CDR3 DNA follows: TGCGCCAGCAGTGTGACAGGGACCCATGGCTACACCTTC.

This clone occurred once. The V gene is TRBV5-1, the J gene TRBJ1-1, with 7 positions matching TRBD1. CDR1 is SGHRS, CDR2 YFSETQ, per germline. V was clipped by 6 bases and J by 8 bases; unmatched bases: 4. The CDR3 runs to 11 residues. The CDR3 bases are TGCGCCAGCACCCGACAGGGAGAAGCTTTCTTT. Amino acids: CASTRQGEAFF.

The V and J genes are TRBV9 and TRBJ2-3; tentative D call: TRBD2 (7 bases). In germline, CDR1 is SGDLS, CDR2 YYNGEE. Trimming removed 5 bases at V and 5 bases at J, with 15 bases between. This CDR3 is built from 14 residues. The CDR3 is CASRPGGQGDTQYF. CDR3 bases: TGTGCCAGCAGACCGGGGGGCCAGGGAGATACGCAGTATTTT.

This sequence joins TRBV18 and TRBJ1-1; 9 nucleotides agree with TRBD1. The germline V gene has CDR1 KGHSH and CDR2 LQKENI. With V trimmed by 6 bases and J by 8 bases, 10 bases remained unmatched. CDR3 length equals 14 residues. Here the CDR3 DNA reads TGTGCCAGCTCCCCTCCCGGGACAGGGTTAGAAGCTTTCTTT. Its protein product is CASSPPGTGLEAFF.

The CDR3: CASSPRDRVNTEAFF. CDR3 in DNA: TGTGCCAGCAGCCCGCGGGACAGGGTGAACACTGAAGCTTTCTTT. V and J are TRBV3-1 (or the pseudogene TRBV3-2) and TRBJ1-1; 9 bases match TRBD1. After removal of 4 bases from V and 0 bases from J, the junction contained 3 bases not matched to a gene. Germline V gene lookup returns CDR1 LGHDT and CDR2 YNNKEL (reference sequence). CDR3 length: 15 residues.

V usage is TRBV7-2 and J usage is TRBJ1-4; 9 nucleotides align to TRBD1. V was clipped by 6 bases and J by 6 bases; unmatched bases: 8. This CDR3 comprises 15 residues. Germline V gene lookup returns CDR1 SGHTA and CDR2 FQGNSA. The CDR3 here is CASSLGQGRDEKLFF. Here the CDR3 DNA reads TGTGCCAGCAGTCTTGGACAGGGGCGGGATGAAAAACTGTTTTTT.

Remarks on this clone: Germline is not matched at one junction end, which may reflect a read error. The chain couples TRBV29-1 to TRBJ1-2, with TRBD1 identical over 7 bases. The germline V gene has CDR1 SQVTM and CDR2 ANQGSEA. This CDR3 region has 12 residues. CDR3 residues: CSAEQGRWGYTF. The CDR3 nucleotides read TGCAGCGCTGAACAGGGGCGATGGGGCTACACCTTC.

The genes are TRBV30 and TRBJ2-5, with a possible D match to TRBD2 (5 bases). V was trimmed by 4 bases and J by 4 bases, leaving 10 bases between them. From germline, CDR1 is GTSNPN and CDR2 SVGIG (reference sequence). The CDR3 contains 12 residues. CDR3 DNA sequence: TGTGCCTGGACGAGGGCTCGAGAGACCCAGTACTTC. It is translated as CAWTRARETQYF. The variable domain in full, with the rest retrieved from reference TRBV30 and TRBJ2-5, is SQTIHQWPATLVQPVGSPLSLECTVEGTSNPNLYWYRQAAGRGLQLLFYSVGIGQISSEVPQNLSASRPQDRQFILSSKKLLLSDSGFYLCAWTRARETQYFGPGTRLLVL.